Below are 21 T cell receptor beta chains sequenced from a single sample in a study of blood T cell repertoires in COVID-19. Repertoires were generated with immunoSEQ multiplex PCR, while TCRdb's copy carries only in-frame clones and drops some. Altogether about 210,000 clones are present, 70% to 90% being singletons, with the ten largest covering approximately 2.3%. The sequencing sample was made of peripheral blood. These receptors were collected from a woman aged 70-85 years with COVID-19, enrolled during active disease.

This clone was detected only once. This chain connects TRBV19 to TRBJ1-1; D not resolved. This CDR3 region has 12 residues. Germline V gene lookup returns CDR1 LNHDA and CDR2 SQIVND (reference sequence). As DNA, the CDR3 is TGTGTTGCGGGAGGCATGAACACTGAAGCTTTCTTT. Translating gives CVAGGMNTEAFF.

The genes are TRBV6-2 or TRBV6-3 and TRBJ2-4, with TRBD2 as a possible D gene (6 bases). CDR3 length: 15 amino acids. Per the germline V gene, CDR1 is MNHEY and CDR2 is SVGEGT. V lost 5 bases and J 6 bases, leaving 17 bases between the germline ends. CDR3 loop: CASSPGLAVPNIQYF. The CDR3 DNA sequence: TGTGCCAGCAGTCCCGGTTTAGCGGTGCCAAACATTCAGTACTTC.

V usage is TRBV19 and J usage is TRBJ2-7; D may be TRBD1 (6 bases). V was clipped by 3 bases and J by 0 bases, with 15 bases between them. Per the germline V gene, CDR1 is LNHDA and CDR2 is SQIVND (reference sequence). The length of the CDR3 is 16 residues. The CDR3 reads CASSIGGIRSSYEQYF. In DNA form, the CDR3 reads TGTGCCAGTAGTATTGGGGGCATAAGAAGCTCCTACGAGCAGTACTTC.

The rearrangement uses TRBV29-1 and TRBJ2-5; TRBD2 matches 7 bases. Germline CDR1 reads SQVTM; CDR2 reads ANQGSEA. This CDR3 has 12 residues. The trim removed 7 bases at V and 5 bases at J, leaving 7 bases unmatched. The CDR3 DNA is TGCAGCGGAAACGTGGGGGGGGAGACCCAGTACTTC. Its translation is CSGNVGGETQYF.

The chain has TRBV9 and TRBJ2-2; 12 nucleotides agree with TRBD2. V gave up 0 bases and J gave up 5 bases; unmatched junction bases: 8. This CDR3 spans 18 amino acids. Germline loops: CDR1 SGDLS, CDR2 YYNGEE. CDR3 sequence (DNA): TGTGCCAGCAGCGTAGAACTAGCGGGAGGAGAGAGAACCGGGGAGCTGTTTTTT. Translation: CASSVELAGGERTGELFF.

The chain employs TRBV19 and TRBJ2-2; 8 nucleotides agree with TRBD2. The trim removed 1 base at V and 4 bases at J, leaving 5 bases unmatched. The CDR3 sequence is 16 residues long. Germline V gives CDR1 LNHDA, CDR2 SQIVND (reference sequence). CDR3 sequence: CASSIAAREGTGELFF. The CDR3, as DNA: TGTGCCAGTAGTATAGCCGCCCGGGAGGGCACCGGGGAGCTGTTTTTT.

The chain combines TRBV27 with TRBJ1-5, with D tentatively TRBD1 (6 bases). Germline CDR1 MNHEY, CDR2 SMNVEV (reference sequence). CDR3 size: 16 residues. Trimming cost V 6 bases and J 2 bases, with 17 bases left between them. CDR3 region: CASRLQGRVGNQPQHF. The CDR3 region has the DNA TGTGCCAGCAGACTACAGGGTAGAGTCGGCAATCAGCCCCAGCATTTT.

The rearrangement uses TRBV4-3 and TRBJ1-2, with 11 bases fitting TRBD1. The CDR3 totals 14 residues. Germline V gene data show CDR1 as LGHNA and CDR2 as YSLEER. After removal of 3 bases from V and 7 bases from J, the junction contained 4 bases not matched to a gene. This CDR3 is CASSHTGQGGGYTF. DNA of the CDR3: TGCGCCAGCAGCCATACGGGACAGGGGGGTGGCTACACCTTC.

The V call is TRBV7-8, the J call TRBJ1-6; 8 nucleotides align to TRBD1. Trimming at V came to 5 bases and at J to 10 bases, leaving 7 bases not matched to a gene. Per the germline V gene, CDR1 is SGHVS and CDR2 is FQNEAQ. The CDR3 contains 14 residues. The DNA of the CDR3 is TGTGCCAGCAGCCCGGACAGGGTTGGATCACCCCTCCACTTT. Its protein is CASSPDRVGSPLHF. The full variable domain, in which reference TRBV7-8 and TRBJ1-6 provide the parts outside the CDR3, is GAGVSQSPRYKVAKRGQDVALRCDPISGHVSLFWYQQALGQGPEFLTYFQNEAQLDKSGLPSDRFFAERPEGSVSTLKIQRTQQEDSAVYLCASSPDRVGSPLHFGNGTRLTVT.

The CDR3 reads CASSPGITGGPQPQHF. The CDR3 DNA is TGTGCCAGCTCACCGGGTATAACAGGGGGCCCTCAGCCCCAGCATTTT. V gene TRBV18 combines with J gene TRBJ1-5; 9 nucleotides line up with TRBD1. The CDR3 is 16 residues long. Germline CDR1 is KGHSH and CDR2 is LQKENI. V shed 3 bases and J 6 bases; nucleotides not matched to a gene: 9.

V is TRBV5-1 and J is TRBJ1-2, with D possibly TRBD1 on 6 matching bases. Trimming shortened V by 4 bases and J by 4 bases, and 14 bases separated the two germline ends. Germline CDR1 reads SGHRS; CDR2 reads YFSETQ. The CDR3 runs 14 residues. Here the CDR3 reads CASSGTTGTYGYTF. Written as DNA, the CDR3 is TGCGCCAGCAGCGGAACGACAGGCACCTATGGCTACACCTTC.

Only one count was recorded for this clone. V usage is TRBV15 and J usage is TRBJ1-1; TRBD1 is a possible D gene (6 bases). The germline CDR1 and CDR2 sequences are LNHNV and YYDKDF (reference sequence). The V and J ends lost 1 base and 5 bases respectively, with 17 bases between them. The CDR3 has 16 amino acids. The CDR3 loop reads CATSRAGGQGDTEAFF. Written as DNA, the CDR3 is TGTGCCACCAGCAGAGCGGGGGGGCAGGGAGATACTGAAGCTTTCTTT.

The CDR3: CATSRDLYSNQPQHF. CDR3 sequence (DNA): TGTGCCACCAGCAGAGATCTATATAGCAATCAGCCCCAGCATTTT. V and J are TRBV15 and TRBJ1-5; the D is unclear. Between the trimmed V and J ends, which lost 0 bases and 0 bases, there was a span of 6 bases. The CDR3 runs 15 residues. Germline-derived CDR1 and CDR2 are LNHNV and YYDKDF (reference sequence).

This clone was counted a few times. The chain uses TRBV3-1 (or the pseudogene TRBV3-2) and TRBJ2-5, with D possibly being TRBD1 (6 bases). The CDR3 totals 14 residues. V gave up 0 bases and J gave up 4 bases, with 9 bases separating them. The V gene's germline CDR1 is LGHDT and CDR2 YNNKEL (reference sequence). Written as DNA, the CDR3 is TGTGCCAGCAGCCAAGATGCCAGGGGAGAGACCCAGTACTTC. Encoded protein: CASSQDARGETQYF.

The chain recombines TRBV28 with TRBJ2-7; maybe TRBD1 (6 bases). The CDR3 length is 15 residues. Germline assignment: CDR1 MDHEN and CDR2 SYDVKM. Trimming took 5 bases from V and 0 from J, leaving 14 bases between them. The CDR3 sequence is CASSVGGADSYEQYF. CDR3 nucleotide sequence: TGTGCCAGCAGTGTAGGGGGTGCAGACTCCTACGAGCAGTACTTC. The variable domain in full, with the rest retrieved from reference TRBV28 and TRBJ2-7, is DVKVTQSSRYLVKRTGEKVFLECVQDMDHENMFWYRQDPGLGLRLIYFSYDVKMKEKGDIPEGYSVSREKKERFSLILESASTNQTSMYLCASSVGGADSYEQYFGPGTRLTVT.

This chain links TRBV12-5 with TRBJ1-5; 11 bases are a match to TRBD1. After removal of 1 base from V and 5 bases from J, the junction contained 4 bases not matched to a gene. The CDR3 sequence is 16 residues long. Looked up from germline, CDR1 is LGHNT and CDR2 is FRNRAP. The CDR3 DNA follows: TGTGCTAGTGGTTTGGGGGACAGGGGGTACCATCAGCCCCAGCATTTT. Translation gives CASGLGDRGYHQPQHF. The variable domain in full, with the rest retrieved from reference TRBV12-5 and TRBJ1-5, is DARVTQTPRHKVTEMGQEVTMRCQPILGHNTVFWYRQTMMQGLELLAYFRNRAPLDDSGMPKDRFSAEMPDATLATLKIQPSEPRDSAVYFCASGLGDRGYHQPQHFGDGTRLSIL.

The rearrangement joins TRBV7-8 to TRBJ2-3, with D possibly being TRBD1 (6 bases). CDR1 is SGHVS, CDR2 FQNEAQ, per germline. The CDR3 extends over 14 amino acids. Trimming pared 3 bases from V and 0 bases from J, leaving 7 bases between. The CDR3 DNA sequence: TGTGCCAGCAGCTTCGACAGGAGCACAGATACGCAGTATTTT. Encoded protein: CASSFDRSTDTQYF.

V usage is TRBV18 and J usage is TRBJ2-7; 7 positions match TRBD2. This CDR3 has 15 residues. With V trimmed by 3 bases and J by 0 bases, 5 bases remained unmatched. Germline CDR1 and CDR2: KGHSH and LQKENI. This CDR3 is CASSPSSGTSYEQYF. As DNA, the CDR3 is TGTGCCAGCTCACCTTCTAGCGGAACCTCCTACGAGCAGTACTTC.

The chain combines TRBV5-1 with TRBJ2-1; possible D gene TRBD1, 5 bases. The germline V and J ends were trimmed by 6 bases and 5 bases, with 18 bases remaining between them. This CDR3 region has 15 residues. CDR1 SGHRS and CDR2 YFSETQ come from the germline V gene. The CDR3 reads CASKTRAFDNNEQFF. The CDR3, as DNA: TGCGCCAGCAAAACCAGGGCTTTCGATAACAATGAGCAGTTCTTC.

The gene calls are TRBV29-1 and TRBJ1-3; 7 nucleotides line up with TRBD1. This CDR3 spans 13 amino acids. Germline values: CDR1 SQVTM, CDR2 ANQGSEA. With V trimmed by 7 bases and J by 4 bases, 7 bases remained unmatched. The CDR3 here is CSAAPGQGNTIYF. DNA for the CDR3: TGCAGCGCCGCCCCGGGACAGGGAAACACCATATATTTT.

The chain combines TRBV20-1 with TRBJ1-2, with 7 bases fitting TRBD1. Germline-derived CDR1 and CDR2 are DFQATT and SNEGSKA (reference sequence). The CDR3 is 15 residues long. With V trimmed by 3 bases and J by 1 base, 8 bases remained unmatched. The CDR3 reads CSASPGQAYNYGYTF. CDR3 DNA: TGCAGTGCTAGTCCCGGACAGGCCTATAACTATGGCTACACCTTC.